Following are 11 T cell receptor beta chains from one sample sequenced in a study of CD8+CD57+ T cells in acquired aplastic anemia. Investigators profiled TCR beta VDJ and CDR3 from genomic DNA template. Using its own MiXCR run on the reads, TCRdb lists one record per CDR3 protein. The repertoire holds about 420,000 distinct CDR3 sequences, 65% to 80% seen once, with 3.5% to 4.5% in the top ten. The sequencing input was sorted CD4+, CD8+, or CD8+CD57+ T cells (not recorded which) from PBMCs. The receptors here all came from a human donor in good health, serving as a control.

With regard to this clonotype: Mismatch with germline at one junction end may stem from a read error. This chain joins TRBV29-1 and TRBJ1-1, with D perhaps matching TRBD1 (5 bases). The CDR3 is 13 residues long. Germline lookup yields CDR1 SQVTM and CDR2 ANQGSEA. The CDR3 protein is CSVSREPNTEAFF. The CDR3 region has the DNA TGCAGCGTCAGCAGGGAGCCCAACACCGAAGCGTTCTTT.

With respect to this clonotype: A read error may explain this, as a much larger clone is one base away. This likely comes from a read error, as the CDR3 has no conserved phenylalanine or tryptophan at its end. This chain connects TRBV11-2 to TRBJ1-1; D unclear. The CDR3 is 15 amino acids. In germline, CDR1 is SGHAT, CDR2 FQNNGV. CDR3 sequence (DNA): TGCGCCAGCAGCCAAGAATTCCGAGAGTCCACTGAAGCTTTCTAT. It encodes CASSQEFRESTEAFY.

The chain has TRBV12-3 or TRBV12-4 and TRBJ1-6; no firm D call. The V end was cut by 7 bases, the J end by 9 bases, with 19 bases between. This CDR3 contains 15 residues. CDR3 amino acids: CASTGVDSPISPLHF. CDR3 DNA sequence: TGTGCCAGCACAGGAGTGGACTCACCGATTTCACCCCTCCACTTT.

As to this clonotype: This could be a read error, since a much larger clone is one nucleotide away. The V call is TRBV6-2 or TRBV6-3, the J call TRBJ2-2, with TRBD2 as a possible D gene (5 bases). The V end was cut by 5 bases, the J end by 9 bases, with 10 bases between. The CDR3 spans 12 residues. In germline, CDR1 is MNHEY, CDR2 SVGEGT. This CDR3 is CASSSGSRELFF. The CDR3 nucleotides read TGTGCCAGCAGTAGCGGCAGCAGGGAGCTGTTTTTT.

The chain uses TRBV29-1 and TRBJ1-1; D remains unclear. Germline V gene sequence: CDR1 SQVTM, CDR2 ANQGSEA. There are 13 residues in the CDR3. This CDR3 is CAASKGGNTEAFF. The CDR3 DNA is TGCGCCGCCAGCAAGGGTGGGAACACTGAAGCTTTCTTT. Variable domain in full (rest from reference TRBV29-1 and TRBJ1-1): SAVISQKPSRDICQRGTSLTIQCQVDSQVTMMFWYRQQPGQSLTLIATANQGSEATYESGFVIDKFPISRPNLTFSTLTVSNMSPEDSSIYLCAASKGGNTEAFFGQGTRLTVV.

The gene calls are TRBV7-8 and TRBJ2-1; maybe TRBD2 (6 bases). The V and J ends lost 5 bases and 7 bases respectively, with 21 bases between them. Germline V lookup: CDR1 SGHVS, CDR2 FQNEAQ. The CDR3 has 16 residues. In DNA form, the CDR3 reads TGTGCCAGCAGCCCACGGTCAGGCGGGACGAGGAATGAGCAGTTCTTC. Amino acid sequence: CASSPRSGGTRNEQFF.

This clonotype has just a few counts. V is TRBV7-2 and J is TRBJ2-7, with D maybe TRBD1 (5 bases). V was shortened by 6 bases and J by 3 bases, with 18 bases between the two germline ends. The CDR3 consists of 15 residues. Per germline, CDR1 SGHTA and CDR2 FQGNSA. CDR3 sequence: CASSQHHPQGYEQYF. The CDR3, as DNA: TGTGCCAGCAGTCAACACCACCCCCAGGGCTACGAGCAGTACTTC.

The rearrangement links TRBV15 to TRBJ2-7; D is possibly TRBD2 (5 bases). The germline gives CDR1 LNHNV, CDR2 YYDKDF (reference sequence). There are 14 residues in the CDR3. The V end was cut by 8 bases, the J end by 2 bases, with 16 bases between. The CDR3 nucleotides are TGTGCCACCGGCGAGGGTGGACTGACCTACGAGCAGTACTTC. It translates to CATGEGGLTYEQYF.

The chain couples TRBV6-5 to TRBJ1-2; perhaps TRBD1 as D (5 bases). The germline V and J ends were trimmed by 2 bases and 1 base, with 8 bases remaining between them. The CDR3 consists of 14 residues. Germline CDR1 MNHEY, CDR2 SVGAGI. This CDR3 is CASSYRGGNYGYTF. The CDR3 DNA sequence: TGTGCCAGCAGTTACCGTGGGGGTAACTATGGCTACACCTTC.

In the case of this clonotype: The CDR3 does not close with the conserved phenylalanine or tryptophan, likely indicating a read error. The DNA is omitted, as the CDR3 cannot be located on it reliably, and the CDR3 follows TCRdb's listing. CDR3 sequence reads: CASSMNQPQHFENRTR. The chain has TRBV2 and TRBJ1-4; the table's D call TRBD1 went unverified against the DNA. CDR1 is SNHLY and CDR2 is FYNNEI in the germline V gene. 16 amino acids form the CDR3, both terminal residues included.

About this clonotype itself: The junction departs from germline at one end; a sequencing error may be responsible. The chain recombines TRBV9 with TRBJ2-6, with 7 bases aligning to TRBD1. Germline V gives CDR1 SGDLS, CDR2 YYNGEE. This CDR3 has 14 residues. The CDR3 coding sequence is TGCGCCAGCAGCGTAGAGACAGGGCGCTACAACGAGACTTTC. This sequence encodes CASSVETGRYNETF.